The clone carrying this T cell receptor (beta chain) was counted many times. Its target is not known. The sample belongs to a study of identical twins. Regarding the study as a whole: Abundant beta clonotypes from cord blood had fewer insertions, unlike memory repertoires, which showed none.

A single record per CDR3 protein comes from TCRdb applying MiXCR to the 5' RACE reads. The data show a few hundred thousand distinct CDR3 sequences, roughly 8.7% seen once. The V segment lost 3 bases and the J segment 7 bases; nucleotides outside the gene matches: 7. The CDR3 covers 14 residues. From germline, CDR1 is SGHRS and CDR2 YFSETQ. The same specimen was also included in a second study, on yellow fever vaccine responses in identical twins.

What was sequenced was CD8+ T cells sorted from blood. This clonotype was sampled from a woman aged 18-29 years in good health. V gene TRBV5-1 combines with J gene TRBJ2-1; 7 bases line up with TRBD1. The CDR3 loop is CASSWLGTANEQFF. CDR3 DNA sequence: TGCGCCAGCAGCTGGCTCGGGACAGCGAATGAGCAGTTCTTC.